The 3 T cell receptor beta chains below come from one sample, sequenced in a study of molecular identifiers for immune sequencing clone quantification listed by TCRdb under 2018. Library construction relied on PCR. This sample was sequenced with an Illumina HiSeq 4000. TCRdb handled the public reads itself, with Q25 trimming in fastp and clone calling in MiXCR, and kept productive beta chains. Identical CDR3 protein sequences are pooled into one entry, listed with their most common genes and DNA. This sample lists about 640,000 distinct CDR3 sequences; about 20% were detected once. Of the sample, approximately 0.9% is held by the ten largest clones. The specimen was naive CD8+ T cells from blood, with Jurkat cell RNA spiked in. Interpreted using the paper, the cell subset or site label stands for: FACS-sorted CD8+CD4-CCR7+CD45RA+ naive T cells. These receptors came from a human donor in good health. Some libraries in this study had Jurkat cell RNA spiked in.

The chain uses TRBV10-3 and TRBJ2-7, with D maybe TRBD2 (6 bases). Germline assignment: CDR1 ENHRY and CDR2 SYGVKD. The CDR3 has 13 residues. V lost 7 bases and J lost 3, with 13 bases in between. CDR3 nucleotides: TGTGCCATCACGGGCGCGGAGGGCTACGAGCAGTACTTC. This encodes CAITGAEGYEQYF.

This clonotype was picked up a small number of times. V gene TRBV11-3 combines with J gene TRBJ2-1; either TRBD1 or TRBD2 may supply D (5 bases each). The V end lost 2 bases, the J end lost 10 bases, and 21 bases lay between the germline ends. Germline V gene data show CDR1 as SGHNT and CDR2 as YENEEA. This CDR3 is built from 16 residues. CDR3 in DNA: TGTGCCAGCAGCTTAAGTACCGAGGGAATCTGGGGGGAGCAGTTCTTC. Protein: CASSLSTEGIWGEQFF.

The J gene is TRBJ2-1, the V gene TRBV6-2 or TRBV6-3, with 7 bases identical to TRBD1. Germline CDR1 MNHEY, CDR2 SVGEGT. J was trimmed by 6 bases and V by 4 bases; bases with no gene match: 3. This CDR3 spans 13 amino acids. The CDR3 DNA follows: TGTGCCAGCAGTTTACAGGGGCGCAATGAGCAGTTCTTC. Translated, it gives CASSLQGRNEQFF.